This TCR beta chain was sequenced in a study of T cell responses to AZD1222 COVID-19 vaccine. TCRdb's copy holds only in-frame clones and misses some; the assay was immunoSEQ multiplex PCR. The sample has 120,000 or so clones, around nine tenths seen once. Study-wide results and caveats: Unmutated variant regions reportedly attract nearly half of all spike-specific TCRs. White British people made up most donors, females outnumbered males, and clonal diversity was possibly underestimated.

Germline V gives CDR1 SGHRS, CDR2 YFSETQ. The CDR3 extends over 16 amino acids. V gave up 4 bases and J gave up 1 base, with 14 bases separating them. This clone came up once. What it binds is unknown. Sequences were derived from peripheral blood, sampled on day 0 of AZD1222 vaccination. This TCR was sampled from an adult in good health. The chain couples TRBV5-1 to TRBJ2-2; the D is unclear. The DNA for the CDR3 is TGCGCCAGCAGCCCCGGTCCCGTGGAGAACACCGGGGAGCTGTTTTTT. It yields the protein CASSPGPVENTGELFF.